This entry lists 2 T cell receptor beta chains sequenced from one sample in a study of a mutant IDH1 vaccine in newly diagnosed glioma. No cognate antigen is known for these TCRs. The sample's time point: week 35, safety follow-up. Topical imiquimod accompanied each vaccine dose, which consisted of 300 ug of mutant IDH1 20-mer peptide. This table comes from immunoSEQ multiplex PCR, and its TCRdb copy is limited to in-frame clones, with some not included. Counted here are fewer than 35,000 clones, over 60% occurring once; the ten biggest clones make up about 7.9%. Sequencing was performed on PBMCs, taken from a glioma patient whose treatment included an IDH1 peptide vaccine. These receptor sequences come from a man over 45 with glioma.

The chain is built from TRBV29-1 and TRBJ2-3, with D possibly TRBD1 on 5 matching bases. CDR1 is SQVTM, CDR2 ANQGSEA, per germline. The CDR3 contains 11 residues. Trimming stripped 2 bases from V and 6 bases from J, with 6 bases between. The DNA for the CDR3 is TGCAGCGTTGAAAAGGGGGATACGCAGTATTTT. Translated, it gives CSVEKGDTQYF.

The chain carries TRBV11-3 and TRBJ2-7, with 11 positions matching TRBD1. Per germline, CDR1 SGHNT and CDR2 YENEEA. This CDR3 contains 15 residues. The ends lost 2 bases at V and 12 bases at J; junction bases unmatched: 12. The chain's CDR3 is CASSLTSPGQGVVYF. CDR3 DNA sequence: TGTGCCAGCAGCTTAACCTCCCCGGGACAGGGGGTAGTGTACTTC.